The table lists the clone carrying this T cell receptor beta chain with a few counts. What it recognizes is unknown. This entry belongs to a study of T cell repertoires in ileal Crohn's disease. Study-level information: Biopsies of the neoterminal ileum at postoperative colonoscopy form M6 samples. General study findings and limits: Within the first postoperative year, endoscopy came at median approximately 6.9 months.

This CDR3 contains 10 residues. Per germline, CDR1 GTSNPN and CDR2 SVGIG (reference sequence). V was clipped by 1 base and J by 7 bases, with 5 bases between them. Time point noted: neoterminal ileum biopsy at postoperative endoscopy, about 6 months after surgery. Method: immunoSEQ multiplex PCR; TCRdb's copy keeps in-frame clones and lacks some. The table lists about 59,000 clones, roughly nine tenths of them singletons. The chain carries TRBV30 and TRBJ2-7, with D hard to call. Sequencing was performed on ileal tissue. The sequence came from an adult with Crohn's disease. DNA of the CDR3: TGTGCCTGGAGTGACCGGGAGCAGTACTTC. Translation gives CAWSDREQYF.